This TCR beta chain was profiled in a study of lymphopenia after photon versus proton radiotherapy. From germline, CDR1 is SGHTA and CDR2 FQGNSA. The CDR3 contains 16 residues. Trimming pared 0 bases from V and 2 bases from J, leaving 12 bases between. Clones were read by immunoSEQ multiplex PCR, and TCRdb kept only the in-frame ones, dropping some. The profile shows about 62,000 clones, roughly 90% of them singletons. The specimen comprised peripheral blood, sampled from a patient treated with proton-based radiotherapy. This TCR derives from a man older than 75 with esophageal cancer. The chain links TRBV7-2 to TRBJ2-3, with a tentative D call TRBD2 (6 bases). CDR3 sequence reads: CASSLAGRGFTDTQYF. CDR3 nucleotide sequence: TGTGCCAGCAGCTTAGCGGGGCGGGGCTTCACAGATACGCAGTATTTT.